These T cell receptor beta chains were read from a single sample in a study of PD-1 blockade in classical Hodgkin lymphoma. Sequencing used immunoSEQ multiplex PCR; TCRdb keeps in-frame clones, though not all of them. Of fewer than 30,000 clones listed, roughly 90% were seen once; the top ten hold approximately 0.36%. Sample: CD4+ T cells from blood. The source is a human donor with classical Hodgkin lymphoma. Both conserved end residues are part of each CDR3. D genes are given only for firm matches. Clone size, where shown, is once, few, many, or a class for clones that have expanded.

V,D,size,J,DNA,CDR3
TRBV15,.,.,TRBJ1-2,TGTGCCACCAGCAGAGATTTTTTGGGAAGTGGCTACACCTTC,CATSRDFLGSGYTF
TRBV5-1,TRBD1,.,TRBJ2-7,TGCGCCAGCAGCTCCAGGGGGAACGAGCAGTACTTC,CASSSRGNEQYF
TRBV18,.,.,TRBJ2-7,TGTGCCAGCTCACCGGGGCGGGAATCTGCCGAGCAGTACTTC,CASSPGRESAEQYF
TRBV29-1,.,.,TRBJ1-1,TGCAGCGCTTCGGAGGGGGTATTAACTGAAGCTTTCTTT,CSASEGVLTEAFF
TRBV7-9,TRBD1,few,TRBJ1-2,TGTGCCAGCAGCCGGGACAGTACTTATGGCTACACCTTC,CASSRDSTYGYTF
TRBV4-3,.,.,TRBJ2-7,TGCGCCAGCAGCCAAGCAAGGGGCTCCTACGAGCAGTACTTC,CASSQARGSYEQYF
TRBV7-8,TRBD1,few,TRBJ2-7,TGTGCCAGCAGCTTAGCGGCAGGGGGCGTCGAGCAGTACTTC,CASSLAAGGVEQYF
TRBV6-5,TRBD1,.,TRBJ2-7,TGTGCCAGCAGTAGCCCGACAGGGGCAGGCTACGAGCAGTACTTC,CASSSPTGAGYEQYF
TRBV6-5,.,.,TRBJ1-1,TGTGCCAGCAGTTTCGGGAGGAGCACTGAAGCTTTCTTT,CASSFGRSTEAFF
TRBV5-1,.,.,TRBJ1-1,TGCGCCAGCAGCCAGGGACATCTGAACACTGAAGCTTTCTTT,CASSQGHLNTEAFF
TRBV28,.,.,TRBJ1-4,TGTGCCAGCAAGCAGTTCCGAGGAGGTGAGGAAAAACTGTTTTTT,CASKQFRGGEEKLFF
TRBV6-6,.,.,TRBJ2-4,TGTGCCAGCAGTCCTACAGGGTTGGCCAAAAACATTCAGTACTTC,CASSPTGLAKNIQYF
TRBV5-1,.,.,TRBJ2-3,TGCGCCAGCAGCGAGACGGGGAGCACAGATACGCAGTATTTT,CASSETGSTDTQYF
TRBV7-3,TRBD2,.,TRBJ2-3,TGTGCCAGCAGCACCCGGACTAGTCTCACAGATACGCAGTATTTT,CASSTRTSLTDTQYF
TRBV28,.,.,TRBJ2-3,TGTGCCAGCAGCGGGGGCGCGGTCGGTACGCAGTATTTT,CASSGGAVGTQYF
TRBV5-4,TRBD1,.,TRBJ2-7,TGTGCCAGCAGCCTGACAGGGGGCTACGAGCAGTACTTC,CASSLTGGYEQYF
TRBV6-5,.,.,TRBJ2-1,TGTGCCAGCAGACTTGGGGGGTCATATGAGCAGTTCTTC,CASRLGGSYEQFF
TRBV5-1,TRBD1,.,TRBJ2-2,TGCGCCAGCAGAATCGTACAGGGGGCTTACACCGGGGAGCTGTTTTTT,CASRIVQGAYTGELFF
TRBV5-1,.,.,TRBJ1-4,TGCGCCAGCAGCACATTATCAACTAATGAAAAACTGTTTTTT,CASSTLSTNEKLFF
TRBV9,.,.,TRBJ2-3,TGTGCCAGCAGCCAAGACCCAGAGGAAAGGTCTCTGTATTTT,CASSQDPEERSLYF
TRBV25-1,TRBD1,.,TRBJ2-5,TGTGCCAGCAGTCCTCCGACAGGGGGCTGGGAGACCCAGTACTTC,CASSPPTGGWETQYF
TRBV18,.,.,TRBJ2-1,TGTGCCAGCTCACTGAGCGCTCAAGGAAACAATGAGCAGTTCTTC,CASSLSAQGNNEQFF
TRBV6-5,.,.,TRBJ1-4,TGTGCCAGCAGAGGGGGAACTAATGAAAAACTGTTTTTT,CASRGGTNEKLFF
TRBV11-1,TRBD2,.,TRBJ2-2,TGTGCCAGCAGCTTTCGAGCGGGGGACACCGGGGAGCTGTTTTTT,CASSFRAGDTGELFF
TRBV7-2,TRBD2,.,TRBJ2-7,TGTGCCAGCAGCTTAGATCGGACTAGCTTCGACGAGCAGTACTTC,CASSLDRTSFDEQYF
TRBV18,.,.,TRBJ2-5,TGTGCCAGCTCACCCTTAGTTTACAGTCAAGAGACCCAGTACTTC,CASSPLVYSQETQYF
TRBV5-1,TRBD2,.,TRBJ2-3,TGCGCCAGCAGCTTGATCATAGCGGGAGGGCCCACAGATACGCAGTATTTT,CASSLIIAGGPTDTQYF
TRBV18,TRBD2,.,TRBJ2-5,TGTGCCAGCTCACTAGCGGGAGGGCAAGAGACCCAGTACTTC,CASSLAGGQETQYF
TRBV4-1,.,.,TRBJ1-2,TGCGCCAGCAGCCAAGATGAGCGGAGGAACTATGGCTACACCTTC,CASSQDERRNYGYTF
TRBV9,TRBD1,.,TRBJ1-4,TGTGCCAGCGGAAAATTTAGGGACAGTAATGAAAAACTGTTTTTT,CASGKFRDSNEKLFF
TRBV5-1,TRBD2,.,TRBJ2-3,TGCGCCAGCAGAGAAACTAGCGGGAGCGGGGGGACAGATACGCAGTATTTT,CASRETSGSGGTDTQYF
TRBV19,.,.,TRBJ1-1,TGTGCCAGTAGTATGGGTCAGAACACTGAAGCTTTCTTT,CASSMGQNTEAFF
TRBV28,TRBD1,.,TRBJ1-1,TGTGCCAGCTCCCTCGGGACAGTCACTGAAGCTTTCTTT,CASSLGTVTEAFF
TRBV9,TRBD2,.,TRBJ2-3,TGTGCCAGCAGCGAGGCTAGCGGGAGAGGCACAGATACGCAGTATTTT,CASSEASGRGTDTQYF
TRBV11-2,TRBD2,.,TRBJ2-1,TGTGCCAGCAGCCAGAGGAGAGAAGCGGGATCCAATGAGCAGTTCTTC,CASSQRREAGSNEQFF
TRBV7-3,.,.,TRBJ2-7,TGTGCCAGCAGCCAGGGCGCAGGGAAATCCCGCGAGCAGTACTTC,CASSQGAGKSREQYF
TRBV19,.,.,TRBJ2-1,TGTGCCAGTAGTATTCGGGTCGAGACCTACAATGAGCAGTTCTTC,CASSIRVETYNEQFF
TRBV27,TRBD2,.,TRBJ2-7,TGTGCCAGCAGTCCCACTAGCGGTATATACGAGCAGTACTTC,CASSPTSGIYEQYF
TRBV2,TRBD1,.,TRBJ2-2,TGTGCCAGCAGATACAGGGGTCGCGACACCGGGGAGCTGTTTTTT,CASRYRGRDTGELFF
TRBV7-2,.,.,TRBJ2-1,TGTGCCAGCAGCCGCCCGTGGGCGGGACCCCCCGGTGAGCAGTTCTTC,CASSRPWAGPPGEQFF
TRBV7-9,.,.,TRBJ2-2,TGTGCCAACCCAAGGGACGGATACACCGGGGAGCTGTTTTTT,CANPRDGYTGELFF
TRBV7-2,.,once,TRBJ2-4,TGTGCCAGCAGCTTAGTCCTAGCCAAAAACATTCAGTACTTC,CASSLVLAKNIQYF
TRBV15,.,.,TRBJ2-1,TGTGCCACCAGCAGGCTGGAGGGAGGTTCCTACAATGAGCAGTTCTTC,CATSRLEGGSYNEQFF
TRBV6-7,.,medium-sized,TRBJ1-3,TGTGCCAGCACCAAAGGGGTATTTGGAAACACCATATATTTT,CASTKGVFGNTIYF
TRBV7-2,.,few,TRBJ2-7,TGTGCCAGCAGCTTACGCTACGAGCAGTACTTC,CASSLRYEQYF
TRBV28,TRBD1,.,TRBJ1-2,TGTGCCACAAGACAGGGACAACCCCCTGGCTACACCTTC,CATRQGQPPGYTF
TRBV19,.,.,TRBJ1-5,TGTGCCAGTAGTATAGAGCCCAACAGGGATAGCAATCAGCCCCAGCATTTT,CASSIEPNRDSNQPQHF
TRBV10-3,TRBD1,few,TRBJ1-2,TGTGCCATCAGTGAGGACAGGGGGTATGGCTACACCTTC,CAISEDRGYGYTF
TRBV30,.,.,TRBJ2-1,TGTGCCTGGAATTCCAGATTCAATGAGCAGTTCTTC,CAWNSRFNEQFF
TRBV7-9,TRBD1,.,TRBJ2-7,TGTGCCAGCAGCTCCCTTGGGACAGGGGTGGGCCCCTATGAGCAGTACTTC,CASSSLGTGVGPYEQYF
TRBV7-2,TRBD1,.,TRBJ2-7,TGTGCCAGCAGCTTAACGGGACAGGGTACAGGGGAGCAGTACTTC,CASSLTGQGTGEQYF
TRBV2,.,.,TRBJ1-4,TGTGCCAGCAGTGAGATGGCACTCACTAATGAAAAACTGTTTTTT,CASSEMALTNEKLFF